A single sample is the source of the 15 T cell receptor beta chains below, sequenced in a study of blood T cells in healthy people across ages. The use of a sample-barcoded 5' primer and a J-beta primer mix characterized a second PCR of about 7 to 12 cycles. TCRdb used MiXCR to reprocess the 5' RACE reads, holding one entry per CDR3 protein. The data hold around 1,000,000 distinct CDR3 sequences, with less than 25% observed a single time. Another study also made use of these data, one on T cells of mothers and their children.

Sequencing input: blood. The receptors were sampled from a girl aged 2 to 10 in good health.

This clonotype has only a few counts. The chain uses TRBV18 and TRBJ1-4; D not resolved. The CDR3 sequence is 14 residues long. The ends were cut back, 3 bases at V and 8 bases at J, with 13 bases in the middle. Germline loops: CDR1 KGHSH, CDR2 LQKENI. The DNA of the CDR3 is TGTGCCAGCTCACCTAATGGTGGAGGCGAAAAACTGTTTTTT. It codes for CASSPNGGGEKLFF.

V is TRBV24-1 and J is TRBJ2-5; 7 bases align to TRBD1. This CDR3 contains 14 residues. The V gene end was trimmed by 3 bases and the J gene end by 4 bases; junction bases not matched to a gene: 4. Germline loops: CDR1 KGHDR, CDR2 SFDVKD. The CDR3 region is CATSDTGVGETQYF. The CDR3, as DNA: TGTGCCACCAGTGATACAGGGGTTGGAGAGACCCAGTACTTC.

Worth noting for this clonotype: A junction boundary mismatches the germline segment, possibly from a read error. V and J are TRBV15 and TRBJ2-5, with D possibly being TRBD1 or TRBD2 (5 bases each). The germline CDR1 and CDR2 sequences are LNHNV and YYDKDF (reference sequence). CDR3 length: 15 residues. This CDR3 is CATSRGSGTQETQYF. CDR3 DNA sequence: TGCGCCACCAGCAGAGGGTCGGGGACGCAGGAGACCCAGTACTTC.

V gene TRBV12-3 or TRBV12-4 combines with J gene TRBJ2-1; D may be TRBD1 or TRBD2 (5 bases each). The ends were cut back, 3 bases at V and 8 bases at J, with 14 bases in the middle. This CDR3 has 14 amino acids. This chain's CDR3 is CASSLSSQGDEQFF. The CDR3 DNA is TGTGCCAGCAGTTTGTCTTCTCAGGGAGATGAGCAGTTCTTC.

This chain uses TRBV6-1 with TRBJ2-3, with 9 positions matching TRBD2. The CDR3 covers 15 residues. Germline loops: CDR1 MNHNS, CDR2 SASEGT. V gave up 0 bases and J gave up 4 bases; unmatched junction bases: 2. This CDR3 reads CASSEASGSPDTQYF. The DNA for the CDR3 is TGTGCCAGCAGTGAAGCTAGCGGGAGCCCAGATACGCAGTATTTT.

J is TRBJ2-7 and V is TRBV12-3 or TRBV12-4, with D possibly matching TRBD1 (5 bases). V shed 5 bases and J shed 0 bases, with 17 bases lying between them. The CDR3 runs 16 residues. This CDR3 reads CASSTPVTDPSYEQYF. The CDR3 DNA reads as TGTGCCAGCAGTACCCCGGTGACAGATCCCTCCTACGAGCAGTACTTC.

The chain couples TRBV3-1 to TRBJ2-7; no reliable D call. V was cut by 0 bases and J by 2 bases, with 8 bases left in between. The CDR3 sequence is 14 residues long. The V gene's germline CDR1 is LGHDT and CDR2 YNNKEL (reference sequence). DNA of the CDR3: TGTGCCAGCAGCCAAGATTTGACACCCTACGAGCAGTACTTC. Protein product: CASSQDLTPYEQYF.

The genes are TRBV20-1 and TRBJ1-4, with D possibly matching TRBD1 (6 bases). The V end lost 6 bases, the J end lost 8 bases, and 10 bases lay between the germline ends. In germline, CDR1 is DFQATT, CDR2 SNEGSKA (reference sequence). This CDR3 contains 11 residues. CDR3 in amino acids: CSAEGEEKLFF. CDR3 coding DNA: TGCAGTGCAGAGGGGGAGGAAAAACTGTTTTTT.

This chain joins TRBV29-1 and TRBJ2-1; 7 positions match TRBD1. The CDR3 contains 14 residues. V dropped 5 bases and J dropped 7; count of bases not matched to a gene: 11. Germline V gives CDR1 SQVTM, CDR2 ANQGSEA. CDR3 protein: CSVTGTVPGNEQFF. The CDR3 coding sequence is TGCAGCGTTACCGGGACAGTCCCTGGGAATGAGCAGTTCTTC.

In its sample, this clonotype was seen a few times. CDR3 region: CASRAWGNYEQYF. CDR3 coding DNA: TGTGCCAGCAGGGCCTGGGGGAACTACGAGCAGTACTTC. J is TRBJ2-7 and V is TRBV13; D possibly uses TRBD1 or TRBD2 (5 bases each). The V end lost 6 bases, the J end lost 3 bases, and 12 bases lay between the germline ends. Germline CDR1 is PRHDT and CDR2 is FYEKMQ (reference sequence). CDR3 length: 13 amino acids.

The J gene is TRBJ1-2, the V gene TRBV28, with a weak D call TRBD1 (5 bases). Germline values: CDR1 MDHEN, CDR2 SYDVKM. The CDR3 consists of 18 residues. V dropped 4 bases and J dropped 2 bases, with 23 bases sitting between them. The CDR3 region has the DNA TGTGCCAGCAGTTCTTCCGGCGTGGGGGATCGTGAGAACTATGGCTACACCTTC. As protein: CASSSSGVGDRENYGYTF.

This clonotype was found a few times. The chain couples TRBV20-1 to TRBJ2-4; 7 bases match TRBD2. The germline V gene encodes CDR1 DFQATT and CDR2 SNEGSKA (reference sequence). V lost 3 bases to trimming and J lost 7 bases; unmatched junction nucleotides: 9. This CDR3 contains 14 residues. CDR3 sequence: CSASSAGVTNIQYF. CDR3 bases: TGCAGTGCTAGTTCGGCGGGAGTAACGAACATTCAGTACTTC.

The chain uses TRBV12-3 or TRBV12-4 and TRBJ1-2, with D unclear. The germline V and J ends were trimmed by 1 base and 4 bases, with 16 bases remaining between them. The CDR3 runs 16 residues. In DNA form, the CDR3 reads TGTGCCAGCAGTTTAGACTCGGAGTTGGGCAGCTATGGCTACACCTTC. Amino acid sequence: CASSLDSELGSYGYTF.

CDR3 amino acids: CSVVPGNKNIQYF. The CDR3 nucleotides read TGCAGCGTTGTTCCCGGGAACAAAAACATTCAGTACTTC. This sequence joins TRBV29-1 and TRBJ2-4; possible D gene TRBD2, 5 bases. Germline values: CDR1 SQVTM, CDR2 ANQGSEA. This CDR3 spans 13 amino acids. Trimming left V 4 bases short and J 3 bases short, with 10 bases between.

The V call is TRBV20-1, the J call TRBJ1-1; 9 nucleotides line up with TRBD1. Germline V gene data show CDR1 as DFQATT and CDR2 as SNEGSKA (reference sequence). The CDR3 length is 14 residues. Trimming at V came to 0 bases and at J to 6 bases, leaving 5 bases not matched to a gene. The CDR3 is CSARDYRGRAEAFF. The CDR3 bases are TGCAGTGCTAGAGATTACAGGGGGCGGGCTGAAGCTTTCTTT.